This TCR beta chain was found in a study of a mutant IDH1 vaccine in newly diagnosed glioma. Findings and caveats of the study: Top peripheral T cell clonotype shifts appeared unrelated to pseudoprogression.

Measured with immunoSEQ multiplex PCR; TCRdb has only the in-frame clones, and not every one. The sample consists of 68,000 or so clones, 60% to 85% of them appearing once. Germline assignment: CDR1 SGHNT and CDR2 YYREEE (reference sequence). V gave up 0 bases and J gave up 7 bases, with 14 bases separating them. The CDR3 length is 16 residues. On this clone itself: Its antigen is not identified.

The time point is: baseline, week 1 (first vaccination visit). Described treatment: pre-vaccination baseline after standard-of-care therapy. The V and J genes are TRBV5-4 and TRBJ1-6, with D perhaps TRBD1 (5 bases). This specimen consisted of PBMCs, obtained from a glioma patient treated with radiotherapy, temozolomide or both. The clonotype was recovered from a man aged 45-65 years with glioma. The CDR3 region has the DNA TGTGCCAGCAGCTTGGTTATGGGACTGGGAAATTCACCCCTCCACTTT. Residues: CASSLVMGLGNSPLHF.